The clone carrying this T cell receptor beta chain has only one observation. Repertoires were generated with immunoSEQ multiplex PCR, while TCRdb's copy carries only in-frame clones and drops some. The table lists roughly 20,000 clones, roughly 86% of them singletons. The germline V gene encodes CDR1 MDHEN and CDR2 SYDVKM. The CDR3 has 12 amino acids. V was pared by 5 bases and J by 14 bases, with 9 bases of the junction left unmatched. These data belong to a study of blood T cell repertoires in COVID-19. The sequencing sample was made of peripheral blood. This sequence joins TRBV28 and TRBJ2-1, with 7 bases lining up with TRBD2. The receptor was isolated from a human donor in a cohort sampled during active COVID-19. In DNA, the CDR3 is TGTGCCAGCAGTAAGTCAAGCGGGGTAGAGTTCTTC. It is translated as CASSKSSGVEFF.